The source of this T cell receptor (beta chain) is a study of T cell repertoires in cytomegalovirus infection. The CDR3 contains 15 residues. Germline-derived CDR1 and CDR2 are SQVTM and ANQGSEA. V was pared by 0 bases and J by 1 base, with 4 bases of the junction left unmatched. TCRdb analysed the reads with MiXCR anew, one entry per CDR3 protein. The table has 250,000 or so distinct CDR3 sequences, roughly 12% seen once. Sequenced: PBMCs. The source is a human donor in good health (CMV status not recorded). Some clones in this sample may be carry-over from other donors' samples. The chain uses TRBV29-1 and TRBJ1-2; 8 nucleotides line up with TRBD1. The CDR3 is CSVEDGQGYNYGYTF. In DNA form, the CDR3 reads TGCAGCGTTGAAGACGGACAGGGCTATAACTATGGCTACACCTTC. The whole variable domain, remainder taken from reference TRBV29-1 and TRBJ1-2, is SAVISQKPSRDICQRGTSLTIQCQVDSQVTMMFWYRQQPGQSLTLIATANQGSEATYESGFVIDKFPISRPNLTFSTLTVSNMSPEDSSIYLCSVEDGQGYNYGYTFGSGTRLTVV.